This T cell receptor beta chain was observed in a study of cytomegalovirus exposure and HLA in healthy donors. Study context: Out of about 180 million T cells, an earlier analysis found about 100 million unique TCR beta sequences in total.

13 Jbeta primers and 60 Vbeta primers were used for the PCR. Sequencing was performed with immunoSEQ multiplex PCR; in TCRdb, only in-frame clones are kept and a portion is missing. The sample has some 110,000 clones, nearly 85% seen once. The CDR3 has 16 residues. The germline CDR1 and CDR2 sequences are SGHAT and FQNNGV. Unmatched junction bases numbered 10, after V lost 2 bases and J lost 3 bases. The source material was PBMCs. The origin of this receptor is a man younger than 35 in good health and CMV-seronegative. V gene TRBV11-2 combines with J gene TRBJ2-7, with 7 bases identical to TRBD1. The CDR3 sequence: CASSLSQGDLYYEQYF. For the CDR3, the DNA is TGTGCCAGCAGCTTATCGCAGGGGGACCTTTACTACGAGCAGTACTTC. Together with reference TRBV11-2 and TRBJ2-7, the CDR3 gives the full variable domain: EAGVAQSPRYKIIEKRQSVAFWCNPISGHATLYWYQQILGQGPKLLIQFQNNGVVDDSQLPKDRFSAERLKGVDSTLKIQPAKLEDSAVYLCASSLSQGDLYYEQYFGPGTRLTVT.